The T cell receptor (beta chain) described here comes from a study of naive and memory T cell subsets. Both TRBC1 and TRBC2 were covered by a beta constant-region primer of two equimolar oligonucleotides. TCRdb itself ran the UMI-ligation and nested PCR reads through MiXCR, one entry per CDR3 protein. The sample holds 77,000 or so distinct CDR3 sequences, over 10% seen once. This CDR3 region has 17 residues. In germline, CDR1 is KGHDR, CDR2 SFDVKD. After removal of 5 bases from V and 8 bases from J, the junction contained 12 bases not matched to a gene. The sequence came from a human donor in good health. The sequenced sample consisted of central memory CD4+ T cells from blood. The V call is TRBV24-1, the J call TRBJ2-1, with TRBD2 matching 12 bases. The CDR3 coding sequence is TGTGCCACCAGTGGACCAGGACTAGCGGGAAGGGTGCATGAGCAGTTCTTC. It specifies CATSGPGLAGRVHEQFF.